These 24 T cell receptor beta chains originate from one sample sequenced in a study of blood T cell repertoires in COVID-19. Produced via immunoSEQ multiplex PCR; TCRdb's table is partial and in-frame only. The top ten clones hold approximately 3.8% of a sample with roughly 250,000 clones, approximately 90% of them seen once. Sequenced input: peripheral blood. All receptors derive from a man aged 60 to 75 who had recovered from COVID-19.

Here the CDR3 reads CASSPPTAADLIGYTF. In DNA, the CDR3 is TGTGCCAGCTCACCACCGACCGCGGCCGACCTAATAGGCTACACCTTC. This sequence joins TRBV18 and TRBJ1-2; D is unresolved. The CDR3 is 16 amino acids. The germline CDR1 and CDR2 sequences are KGHSH and LQKENI. V was clipped by 0 bases and J by 8 bases, with 19 bases between them.

The chain joins TRBV27 to TRBJ2-1; TRBD1 aligns across 8 bases. With V trimmed by 5 bases and J by 5 bases, 8 bases remained unmatched. Looked up from germline, CDR1 is MNHEY and CDR2 is SMNVEV (reference sequence). The CDR3 length is 15 residues. The CDR3 DNA reads as TGTGCCAGCAGTACCCGGGACAGGAAAAACAATGAGCAGTTCTTC. Translating it yields CASSTRDRKNNEQFF.

This clone is a singleton in its sample. V and J are TRBV18 and TRBJ1-5; TRBD1 matches 7 bases. Germline loops: CDR1 KGHSH, CDR2 LQKENI. V shed 3 bases and J 3 bases; nucleotides not matched to a gene: 8. The CDR3 consists of 16 residues. CDR3 bases: TGTGCCAGCTCACCCCCCGGGACAGCTTACAATCAGCCCCAGCATTTT. Amino acid sequence: CASSPPGTAYNQPQHF.

V gene TRBV6-1 combines with J gene TRBJ1-1, with 10 bases fitting TRBD1. Germline values: CDR1 MNHNS, CDR2 SASEGT. This CDR3 is built from 14 residues. The V segment lost 6 bases and the J segment 5 bases; nucleotides outside the gene matches: 6. The CDR3 loop is CASRRPDRGTEAFF. In nucleotides, the CDR3 is TGTGCCAGCAGAAGACCGGACAGGGGGACTGAAGCTTTCTTT.

The chain recombines TRBV4-1 with TRBJ2-7; 10 bases are a match to TRBD1. Germline trimming cut 1 base from V and 1 base from J; bases unmatched to any gene: 4. CDR1 and CDR2 (germline): MGHRA, YSYEKL. This CDR3 has 16 residues. CDR3 sequence: CASSQGGDRGSYEQYF. The CDR3 DNA is TGCGCCAGCAGCCAAGGGGGGGACAGGGGATCCTACGAGCAGTACTTC.

V is TRBV5-6 and J is TRBJ2-7, with D tentatively TRBD2 (6 bases). The V gene's germline CDR1 is SGHDT and CDR2 YYEEEE. With 0 bases removed from V and 6 bases from J, the gap between germline ends came to 19 bases. The CDR3 length is 16 residues. The CDR3 sequence is CASSLGSRRAGLEQYF. For the CDR3, the DNA is TGTGCCAGCAGCTTGGGTTCGAGGAGGGCGGGCCTCGAGCAGTACTTC.

J is TRBJ2-7 and V is TRBV19, with 11 bases fitting TRBD1. J gave up 5 bases and V 6 bases, and 15 bases lay outside the gene matches. The CDR3 extends over 17 amino acids. Germline CDR1 is LNHDA and CDR2 is SQIVND (reference sequence). As DNA, the CDR3 is TGTGCCAGTAGCCTAAATTCTGGGACAGGGGGACTCCACGAGCAGTACTTC. This sequence encodes CASSLNSGTGGLHEQYF.

The chain's CDR3 is CASSLPGAGAEAFF. The CDR3 region has the DNA TGTGCCAGCAGCTTACCAGGGGCTGGTGCTGAAGCTTTCTTT. J is TRBJ1-1 and V is TRBV7-2, with D maybe TRBD1 (6 bases). CDR1 is SGHTA, CDR2 FQGNSA, per germline. Trimming removed 2 bases from V and 6 bases from J, with 13 bases in between. This CDR3 is 14 amino acids long.

This clone has only one observation. The J gene is TRBJ1-1, the V gene TRBV28, with 7 bases matching TRBD1. This CDR3 comprises 14 residues. Unmatched junction bases numbered 6, after V lost 3 bases and J lost 5 bases. Per germline, CDR1 MDHEN and CDR2 SYDVKM. The CDR3 is CASSFEGAQTEAFF. The CDR3 nucleotides are TGTGCCAGCAGTTTCGAGGGGGCGCAAACTGAAGCTTTCTTT.

The rearrangement links TRBV10-1 to TRBJ2-1, with D perhaps TRBD1 (7 bases). Trimming cost V 0 bases and J 7 bases, with 19 bases left between them. The CDR3 spans 17 residues. Germline CDR1 and CDR2: WNHNN and SYGVQD (reference sequence). The chain's CDR3 is CASSESRGRGAGNEQFF. The CDR3 DNA is TGCGCCAGCAGTGAGTCAAGGGGCAGGGGGGCCGGGAATGAGCAGTTCTTC.

This sequence joins TRBV27 and TRBJ2-3; TRBD2 agrees at 8 bases. Germline V gives CDR1 MNHEY, CDR2 SMNVEV (reference sequence). V was clipped by 2 bases and J by 2 bases; unmatched bases: 9. The CDR3 has 17 residues. DNA for the CDR3: TGTGCCAGCAGTTTAATTCGGGGGGGCCTTGTCACAGATACGCAGTATTTT. Protein: CASSLIRGGLVTDTQYF.

This chain links TRBV14 with TRBJ2-1, with TRBD2 matching 7 bases. The J segment lost 3 bases and the V segment lost 2 bases, leaving 1 base of the junction unmatched. The CDR3 is 14 amino acids. Germline V gives CDR1 SGHDN, CDR2 FVKESK. The CDR3 loop reads CASSQKRGYNEQFF. In nucleotides, the CDR3 is TGTGCCAGCAGCCAAAAGCGGGGCTACAATGAGCAGTTCTTC.

V is TRBV10-2 and J is TRBJ1-1; D is perhaps TRBD1 (5 bases). Looked up from germline, CDR1 is WSHSY and CDR2 is SAAADI. This CDR3 is built from 13 residues. V was shortened by 6 bases and J by 4 bases, with 12 bases between the two germline ends. The CDR3 DNA reads as TGCGCCAGCAGGCTCGGGGGTTTCACTGAAGCTTTCTTT. The encoded protein is CASRLGGFTEAFF.

The chain joins TRBV6-1 to TRBJ1-5; D uncertain. The CDR3 extends over 12 amino acids. The V end lost 2 bases, the J end lost 9 bases, and 8 bases lay between the germline ends. Per the germline V gene, CDR1 is MNHNS and CDR2 is SASEGT. The CDR3 reads CASSEFRGPQHF. DNA for the CDR3: TGTGCCAGCAGTGAATTCCGGGGGCCCCAGCATTTT.

This clone showed up many times. J is TRBJ1-2 and V is TRBV14; 8 bases map to TRBD1. Germline CDR1 and CDR2: SGHDN and FVKESK. After removal of 1 base from V and 1 base from J, the junction contained 5 bases not matched to a gene. The CDR3 is 16 residues long. CDR3 DNA: TGTGCCAGCAGCCAAGGGACAGGGAAATTTAACTATGGCTACACCTTC. Translation gives CASSQGTGKFNYGYTF.

This sequence joins TRBV6-2 or TRBV6-3 and TRBJ2-7; 7 bases are shared with TRBD1. The junction had 7 bases not matched to a gene; V was cut back by 5 bases and J by 6 bases. CDR1 is MNHEY, CDR2 SVGEGT, per germline. This CDR3 is built from 13 residues. CDR3 sequence reads: CASSDRVGGEQYF. CDR3 coding DNA: TGTGCCAGCAGTGACAGGGTTGGGGGCGAGCAGTACTTC.

This clone was seen a handful of times. The chain has TRBV7-9 and TRBJ1-5; 7 bases are a match to TRBD1. The CDR3 extends over 16 amino acids. Germline trimming cut 1 base from V and 3 bases from J; bases unmatched to any gene: 6. From germline, CDR1 is SEHNR and CDR2 FQNEAQ (reference sequence). The DNA of the CDR3 is TGTGCCAGCAGCTTAGGGGCAGGGGGATTCAATCAGCCCCAGCATTTT. Its protein is CASSLGAGGFNQPQHF.

The chain uses TRBV6-5 and TRBJ2-7; a weak D match, TRBD2 (5 bases). V shed 6 bases and J shed 2 bases, with 17 bases lying between them. The CDR3 loop spans 15 amino acids. Germline V lookup: CDR1 MNHEY, CDR2 SVGAGI. Here the CDR3 DNA reads TGTGCCAGCAGCAACCCTGGGCCGGGAACCTACGAGCAGTACTTC. It specifies CASSNPGPGTYEQYF.

The CDR3 loop reads CASSWGGAGTEQYF. Written as DNA, the CDR3 is TGCGCCAGCAGCTGGGGGGGAGCAGGGACCGAGCAGTACTTC. The gene calls are TRBV5-1 and TRBJ2-7; TRBD2 agrees at 7 bases. CDR3 length: 14 residues. V gave up 3 bases and J gave up 6 bases; unmatched junction bases: 9. Germline assignment: CDR1 SGHRS and CDR2 YFSETQ.

V gene TRBV5-1 combines with J gene TRBJ2-7, with 7 bases matching TRBD1. Germline V CDR1 and CDR2: SGHRS, YFSETQ. Trimming took 4 bases from V and 4 from J; bases not matched to a gene: 8. This CDR3 region has 14 residues. The DNA for the CDR3 is TGCGCCAGCAGCCCCGACAGGGCGGAATACGAGCAGTACTTC. This codes for CASSPDRAEYEQYF.

V and J are TRBV10-3 and TRBJ2-6; D is unresolved. There are 14 residues in the CDR3. Trimming removed 6 bases from V and 0 bases from J, with 6 bases in between. Per the germline V gene, CDR1 is ENHRY and CDR2 is SYGVKD. The chain's CDR3 is CAISAGSGANVLTF. Written as DNA, the CDR3 is TGTGCCATCAGCGCAGGCTCTGGGGCCAACGTCCTGACTTTC.

The genes are TRBV5-1 and TRBJ2-3, with 10 bases matching TRBD2. Germline V gene data show CDR1 as SGHRS and CDR2 as YFSETQ. CDR3 length: 15 amino acids. V trimming: 2 bases; J trimming: 4 bases; junction bases outside the gene matches: 4. CDR3 in amino acids: CASSLPSGGADTQYF. The CDR3 bases are TGCGCCAGCAGCTTACCTAGCGGGGGCGCAGATACGCAGTATTTT. Full variable domain (outside the CDR3, taken from reference TRBV5-1 and TRBJ2-3): KAGVTQTPRYLIKTRGQQVTLSCSPISGHRSVSWYQQTPGQGLQFLFEYFSETQRNKGNFPGRFSGRQFSNSRSEMNVSTLELGDSALYLCASSLPSGGADTQYFGPGTRLTVL.

The chain couples TRBV21-1 to TRBJ2-5; the table's D call of TRBD2 was not tested on the DNA. TRBV21-1 is labeled a pseudogene. The CDR3 has 15 amino acids. The CDR3 reads CASSEPGADQETQYF. The CDR3 nucleotides read TGTGCCAGCAGCGAACCGGGAGCCGACCAAGAGACCCAGTACTTC.

This clone was observed once. The CDR3 protein is CSVERGAQYF. The DNA for the CDR3 is TGCAGCGTCGAGCGGGGCGCGCAGTATTTT. The rearrangement links TRBV29-1 to TRBJ2-3; TRBD2 matches at 7 bases. CDR1 is SQVTM, CDR2 ANQGSEA, per germline. This CDR3 is built from 10 residues. Trimming removed 6 bases from V and 10 bases from J; junction bases left unmatched: 4.